This T cell receptor (beta chain) was sequenced in a study of PD-L1 blockade in urothelial cancer. Turning to the study itself: Previous chemotherapy exposure amounted to 0 to 3 regimens for patients. Blood was tested 3 weeks (second dose) and 6 weeks into treatment. Study-wide points: Expansion of tumor-associated blood clones at 3 weeks was greater in durable-benefit patients.

Time point described: pretreatment peripheral blood. Patients had locally advanced or metastatic urothelial carcinoma. Trimming took off 3 bases at V and 0 bases at J, with 15 bases between the two ends. Germline values: CDR1 MDHEN, CDR2 SYDVKM. This CDR3 has 16 amino acids. Comments on this clone: Its specificity is unknown.

Profiled with immunoSEQ multiplex PCR; TCRdb holds only in-frame clones, not every one. Of about 81,000 clones listed, roughly 90% were seen once; the top ten hold roughly 0.88%. Sequenced material: PBMCs, taken around atezolizumab (anti-PD-L1) treatment. The V and J genes are TRBV28 and TRBJ2-7; the D is unclear. This receptor was identified in a woman of 80 years or more with urothelial cancer. CDR3: CASSFGLGTISYEQYF. The CDR3 coding sequence is TGTGCCAGCAGTTTTGGCTTGGGCACGATCTCCTACGAGCAGTACTTC.